A selection of T cell receptor beta chains follows, all from one sample in a study of cytomegalovirus exposure and HLA in healthy donors. The assay was immunoSEQ multiplex PCR, and TCRdb's table has in-frame clones only and misses some. The repertoire holds under 200,000 clones, with more than 65% as singletons. The sequencing input was PBMCs. The source is a man in his forties or fifties in good health and CMV-seropositive. CDR3s include the opening cysteine and the closing phenylalanine or tryptophan. A D gene is named only where the DNA matches it firmly. Size is stated for part of the rows, as once, few or many counts, or as a class when the clone is expanded.

CDR3,DNA,V,J,D,length,size
CASRAGAIGGELFF,TGTGCCAGCAGAGCGGGAGCCATCGGGGGGGAGCTGTTTTTT,TRBV6-1,TRBJ2-2,TRBD2,14,NA
CASSLGGTREKLFF,TGTGCCAGCAGCTTGGGCGGGACGCGGGAAAAACTGTTTTTT,TRBV5-4,TRBJ1-4,NA,14,NA
CASSLAGVNNEQFF,TGTGCCAGCAGCTTAGCGGGAGTAAACAATGAGCAGTTCTTC,TRBV7-3,TRBJ2-1,TRBD2,14,NA
CASSGIAGAWIF,TGTGCCAGCAGCGGAATAGCGGGAGCTTGGATCTTC,TRBV9,TRBJ2-1,TRBD2,12,NA
CASNTPGGQETQYF,TGTGCCAGTAACACTCCGGGAGGGCAAGAGACCCAGTACTTC,TRBV19,TRBJ2-5,TRBD2,14,NA
CASSLNRASGTQYF,TGTGCCAGCAGCTTAAATAGGGCTAGCGGCACCCAGTACTTC,TRBV7-3,TRBJ2-5,TRBD2,14,NA
CASTARHPYNEQFF,TGTGCCAGCACCGCCAGGCACCCATACAATGAGCAGTTCTTC,TRBV11-3,TRBJ2-1,NA,14,NA
CASSGTGGLTGNQPQHF,TGTGCCAGCAGTGGAACAGGGGGCCTTACTGGCAATCAGCCCCAGCATTTT,TRBV6-1,TRBJ1-5,TRBD1,17,NA
CASSRTSGRAYEQFF,TGTGCCAGCAGCAGGACTAGCGGGAGGGCCTATGAGCAGTTCTTC,TRBV7-9,TRBJ2-1,TRBD2,15,NA
CASSKIDRVNTEAFF,TGTGCCAGTAGTAAGATCGACAGGGTGAACACTGAAGCTTTCTTT,TRBV19,TRBJ1-1,TRBD1,15,NA
CASSALAGGPETQYF,TGTGCCAGCAGCGCACTAGCGGGAGGGCCAGAGACCCAGTACTTC,TRBV9,TRBJ2-5,TRBD2,15,NA
CASSLGVGVQETQYF,TGCGCCAGCAGCTTGGGAGTGGGAGTCCAAGAGACCCAGTACTTC,TRBV5-1,TRBJ2-5,NA,15,NA
CASRPKDRGPNSVRSTEAFF,TGTGCAAGTCGCCCAAAGGACAGGGGGCCTAATTCGGTCAGGAGCACTGAAGCTTTCTTT,TRBV12-2,TRBJ1-1,NA,20,NA
CASSQRRGGEQYF,TGTGCCAGCAGCCAAAGGCGCGGTGGCGAGCAGTACTTC,TRBV11-2,TRBJ2-7,NA,13,NA
CASSSLVNEQFF,TGCGCCAGCAGCTCGTTAGTCAATGAGCAGTTCTTC,TRBV5-1,TRBJ2-1,NA,12,once
CASSLAVYGVNTEAFF,TGTGCCAGCAGCTTAGCTGTCTACGGGGTTAACACTGAAGCTTTCTTT,TRBV11-1,TRBJ1-1,NA,16,NA
CASSLFLGGRNEQFF,TGTGCCAGCAGCTTATTTCTCGGCGGGAGGAATGAGCAGTTCTTC,TRBV11-3,TRBJ2-1,TRBD2,15,NA
CAIRGERADTQYF,TGTGCCATCCGAGGCGAGCGCGCAGATACGCAGTATTTT,TRBV10-3,TRBJ2-3,NA,13,NA
CASRERAGGAYEQYF,TGTGCCAGCAGAGAGAGAGCGGGGGGAGCCTACGAGCAGTACTTC,TRBV6-1,TRBJ2-7,TRBD2,15,NA
CASSLEGQRWEKGRTDTQYF,TGTGCCAGCAGTTTAGAGGGACAGAGGTGGGAAAAAGGTCGAACAGATACGCAGTATTTT,TRBV27,TRBJ2-3,TRBD1,20,NA
CASRENRDIPPFSGANVLTF,TGTGCCAGCAGGGAGAACAGGGACATCCCGCCATTCTCTGGGGCCAACGTCCTGACTTTC,TRBV2,TRBJ2-6,NA,20,NA
CASRGEGLNTEAFF,TGTGCCAGTAGGGGGGAGGGGCTGAACACTGAAGCTTTCTTT,TRBV19,TRBJ1-1,NA,14,NA
CASSQVVNTEAFF,TGCGCCAGCAGCCAAGTCGTTAACACTGAAGCTTTCTTT,TRBV4-1,TRBJ1-1,NA,13,NA
CASRPGQGETQYF,TGTGCCAGCAGGCCTGGACAGGGAGAGACCCAGTACTTC,TRBV6-5,TRBJ2-5,TRBD1,13,once
CASSPPGTGAQPQHF,TGTGCCAGCAGTCCCCCAGGGACAGGGGCTCAGCCCCAGCATTTT,TRBV27,TRBJ1-5,TRBD1,15,few
CASNAPGDPDTQYF,TGTGCCAGCAATGCTCCGGGGGATCCAGATACGCAGTATTTT,TRBV2,TRBJ2-3,NA,14,NA
CASSRQVPYQETQYF,TGTGCCAGCAGTCGACAGGTCCCATACCAAGAGACCCAGTACTTC,TRBV6-5,TRBJ2-5,NA,15,NA
CASSEFYADGNTEAFF,TGTGCCAGCAGTGAATTCTATGCCGATGGGAACACTGAAGCTTTCTTT,TRBV25-1,TRBJ1-1,NA,16,NA